This TCR beta chain was sequenced in a study of breast tumors, draining lymph nodes, adjacent tissues (dated by TCRdb to 2016 to 2017). About the full investigation: In breast cancer patients, the study compared the TCR beta repertoires of tumor, adjacent nontumor tissue and axillary lymph nodes. In human breast cancer, the study set out to assess how tumor, surrounding tissue and draining lymph node repertoires relate to one another and whether T cells might be exchanged between them. The full study reports these points: The study presented the conclusion that tumor T cells originate in lymph nodes as consistent with a hypothesis, not as something directly demonstrated. Tumor and nontumor tissue repertoires were significantly more similar in luminal-like than in basal-like breast cancer. A scenario in which most tumor T cells derive from the lymph node and then expand within tumor tissue was judged to be consistent with the data. Tumor T-cell repertoires showed less diversity than lymph node repertoires and more diversity than nontumor tissue repertoires, and tumor T-cell repertoires showed preferential V and J gene usage.

These reads were obtained on an Illumina HiSeq 2000. TCR beta chain libraries were generated through multiplex PCR amplification. High-throughput sequencing was used to analyze the amplified TCR beta chain products. The public sequencing data were trimmed at Q25 with fastp and processed into clonotypes with MiXCR by TCRdb, which kept only in-frame beta chains. Here each entry gathers all rows of one CDR3 protein and keeps the most common genes and DNA. Across this sample there are about 180,000 distinct CDR3 sequences, with 30% to 35% seen only once. 4.3% of the sample is taken by the ten largest. The CDR3 runs 15 residues from the cysteine to the phenylalanine. Only the CDR3 part of the read is kept: 45 bases, read in frame from the first base. Relative to germline, V is 4 bases shorter and J is 1 base shorter, with 13 bases between their ends. The CDR1 and CDR2 encoded by the germline V gene are SGHRS and YFSETQ.

Lymph node samples came from the axillary draining lymph nodes of breast cancer patients. In regard to this clonotype: The clone's antigen remains unknown. Per-base quality was not reported, and no clone a single base away is much larger than it.

Sequenced material: axillary lymph node tissue. This chain joins TRBV5-1 to TRBJ2-3; the D gene cannot be named for sure. The TCR originated in a female donor with breast cancer. Some clones in this sample may be carry-over from other donors' samples. The CDR3 is CASSVDRRGTDTQYF. In nucleotide form, the sequence is TGCGCCAGCAGCGTAGACCGACGGGGCACAGATACGCAGTATTTT. The full variable domain, completed from the reference TRBV5-1 and TRBJ2-3 proteins outside the CDR3, reads KAGVTQTPRYLIKTRGQQVTLSCSPISGHRSVSWYQQTPGQGLQFLFEYFSETQRNKGNFPGRFSGRQFSNSRSEMNVSTLELGDSALYLCASSVDRRGTDTQYFGPGTRLTVL.